This T cell receptor beta chain is drawn from a study of T-cell reconstitution after alpha-beta-depleted transplantation in children. Regarding the study as a whole: T-cell numbers and diversity, one year after transplant, stemmed largely from T cells that were newly produced.

Worth noting for this clonotype: Antigen specificity is unknown.

TCRbeta library construction was performed incorporating unique molecular identifiers. TCRdb reprocessed the PCR reads with MiXCR, giving one entry per CDR3 protein. This repertoire shows around 300,000 distinct CDR3 sequences, over 9% found once; its top ten account for just under 7.5%. This CDR3 spans 15 amino acids. Germline CDR1 is LGHDT and CDR2 is YNNKEL (reference sequence). Trimming at V came to 1 base and at J to 5 bases, leaving 7 bases not matched to a gene. The material sequenced was PBMCs, taken before TCRalphabeta/CD19-depleted stem cell transplant. This receptor was identified in a boy younger than two with acute myeloid leukemia, due to receive a stem cell transplant. The J gene is TRBJ2-7, the V gene TRBV3-1; TRBD2 aligns across 8 bases. The CDR3 DNA sequence: TGTGCCAGCAGCCAAGCTCCCAGCGGGGGACACGAGCAGTACTTC. This codes for CASSQAPSGGHEQYF.